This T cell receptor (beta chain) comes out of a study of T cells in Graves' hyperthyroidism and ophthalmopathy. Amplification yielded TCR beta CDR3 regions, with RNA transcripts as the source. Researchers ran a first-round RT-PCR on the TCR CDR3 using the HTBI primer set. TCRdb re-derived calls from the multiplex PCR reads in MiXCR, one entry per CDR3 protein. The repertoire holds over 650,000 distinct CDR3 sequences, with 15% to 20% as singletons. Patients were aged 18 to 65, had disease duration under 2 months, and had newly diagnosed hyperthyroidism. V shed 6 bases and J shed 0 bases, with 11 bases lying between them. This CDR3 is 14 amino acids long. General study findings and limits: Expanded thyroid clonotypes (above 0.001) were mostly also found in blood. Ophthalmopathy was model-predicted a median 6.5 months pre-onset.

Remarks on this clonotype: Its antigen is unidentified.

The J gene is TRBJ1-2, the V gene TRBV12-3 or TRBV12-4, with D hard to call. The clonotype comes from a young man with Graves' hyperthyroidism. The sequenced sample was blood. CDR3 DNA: TGTGCCAGCAGAGGTAACGGAGCTAACTATGGCTACACCTTC. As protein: CASRGNGANYGYTF.